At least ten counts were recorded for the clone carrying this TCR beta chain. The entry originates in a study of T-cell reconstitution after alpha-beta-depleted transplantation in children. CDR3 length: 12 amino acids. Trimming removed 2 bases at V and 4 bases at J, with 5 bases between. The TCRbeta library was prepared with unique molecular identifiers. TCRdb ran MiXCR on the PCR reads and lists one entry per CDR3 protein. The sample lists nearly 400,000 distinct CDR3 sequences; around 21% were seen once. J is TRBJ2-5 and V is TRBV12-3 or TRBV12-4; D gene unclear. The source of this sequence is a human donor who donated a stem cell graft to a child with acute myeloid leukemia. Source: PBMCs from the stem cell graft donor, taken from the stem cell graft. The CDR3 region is CASSLTRETQYF. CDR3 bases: TGTGCCAGCAGTTTAACCAGAGAGACCCAGTACTTC.